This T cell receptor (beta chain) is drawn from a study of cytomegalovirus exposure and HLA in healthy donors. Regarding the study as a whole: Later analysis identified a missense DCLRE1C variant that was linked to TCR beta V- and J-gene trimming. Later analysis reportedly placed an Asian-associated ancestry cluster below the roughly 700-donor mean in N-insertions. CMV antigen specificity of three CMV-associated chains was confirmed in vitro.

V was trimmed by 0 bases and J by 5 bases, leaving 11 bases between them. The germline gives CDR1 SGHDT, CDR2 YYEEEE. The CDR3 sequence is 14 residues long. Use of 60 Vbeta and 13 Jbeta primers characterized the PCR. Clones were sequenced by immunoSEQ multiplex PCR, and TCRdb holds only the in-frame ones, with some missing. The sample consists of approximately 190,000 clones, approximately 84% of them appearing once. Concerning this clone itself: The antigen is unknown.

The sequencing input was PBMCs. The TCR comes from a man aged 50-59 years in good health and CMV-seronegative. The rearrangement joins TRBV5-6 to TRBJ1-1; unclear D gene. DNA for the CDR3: TGTGCCAGCAGCTTGGCCTTGCGGAGGACTGAAGCTTTCTTT. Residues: CASSLALRRTEAFF.